The 8 T cell receptor beta chains below come from one sample, sequenced in a study of regulatory T cells in long-lasting Graves disease. Relying on iRepertoire HTBI primers and Arm-PCR of CDR3 regions, the team built TCR beta libraries. One entry per CDR3 protein, called by TCRdb with MiXCR from the multiplex PCR reads. In the table there are a few hundred thousand distinct CDR3 sequences, around an eighth of which are singletons. Time point defined: newly diagnosed GD, antithyroid drugs for less than 3 months. PBMCs were the source of the RNA used for TCR sequencing. The data were also submitted as part of a second study, on T cells in Graves' hyperthyroidism and ophthalmopathy.

The sample here was peripheral blood mononuclear cells (PBMCs), taken at new diagnosis, from a patient treated with antithyroid drugs. These receptors were taken from a man aged 30 to 45 with Graves disease.

This clonotype was detected ten times or more. This sequence joins TRBV2 and TRBJ2-1, with unresolved D. Germline values: CDR1 SNHLY, CDR2 FYNNEI. This CDR3 spans 14 amino acids. Trimming took 5 bases from V and 7 from J, leaving 15 bases between them. The chain's CDR3 is CASSPFRRQNEQFF. DNA for the CDR3: TGTGCCAGCAGTCCCTTCCGGCGGCAGAATGAGCAGTTCTTC.

The chain is built from TRBV20-1 and TRBJ1-5; TRBD1 agrees at 7 bases. There are 15 residues in the CDR3. V lost 0 bases to trimming and J lost 7 bases; unmatched junction nucleotides: 9. Germline assignment: CDR1 DFQATT and CDR2 SNEGSKA (reference sequence). The CDR3 nucleotides are TGCAGTGCTAGAGATGATGGGGGGACAGCCCAGCCCCAGCATTTT. As protein: CSARDDGGTAQPQHF.

In this sample, this clonotype turned up a few times. This rearrangement joins TRBV5-1 to TRBJ2-5; no clear D. The V end was cut by 4 bases, the J end by 2 bases, with 9 bases between. CDR1 and CDR2 from the germline V gene are SGHRS and YFSETQ. The CDR3 has 13 residues. The CDR3 DNA reads as TGCGCCAGCAGCGTGTGGGTGCAAGAGACCCAGTACTTC. It codes for CASSVWVQETQYF.

This clonotype showed up many times. The rearrangement uses TRBV6-1 and TRBJ2-7; either TRBD1 or TRBD2 may fit D (5 bases each). The ends were cut back, 6 bases at V and 6 bases at J, with 18 bases in the middle. Germline V gene sequence: CDR1 MNHNS, CDR2 SASEGT. The CDR3 length is 14 residues. In nucleotides, the CDR3 is TGTGCCAGCAGCAGAAACCGAGGGGCGCGCGAGCAGTACTTC. Protein: CASSRNRGAREQYF.

This clonotype was observed many times. The chain carries TRBV12-3 or TRBV12-4 and TRBJ2-1; possible D gene TRBD1, 5 bases. V was pared by 7 bases and J by 0 bases, with 16 bases between. The CDR3 covers 16 residues. The CDR3 nucleotides are TGTGCCAGCACCGAAAGGGGCAGACTCTCCTACAATGAGCAGTTCTTC. Translated: CASTERGRLSYNEQFF.

This clonotype was seen many times. The genes are TRBV29-1 and TRBJ2-1; D is tentatively TRBD1 or TRBD2 (5 bases each). The CDR3 loop spans 12 amino acids. Germline CDR1 SQVTM, CDR2 ANQGSEA. The V end lost 4 bases, the J end lost 8 bases, and 12 bases lay between the germline ends. The DNA of the CDR3 is TGCAGCGTTGCTGGGGGTCGGGATGAGCAGTTCTTC. The encoded protein is CSVAGGRDEQFF.

In its sample, this clonotype was seen many times. The rearrangement uses TRBV19 and TRBJ1-1; maybe TRBD1 (5 bases). CDR3 length equals 14 residues. CDR1 LNHDA and CDR2 SQIVND come from the germline V gene (reference sequence). V was shortened by 11 bases and J by 1 base, with 17 bases between the two germline ends. For the CDR3, the DNA is TGTGCCTCCAAGAGGGGTACGAAGAACACTGAAGCTTTCTTT. It codes for CASKRGTKNTEAFF.

This clonotype was picked up a small number of times. The J gene is TRBJ2-7, the V gene TRBV20-1; 8 positions match TRBD2. J lost 5 bases, V lost 5 bases, and 11 bases had no gene match. Per the germline V gene, CDR1 is DFQATT and CDR2 is SNEGSKA (reference sequence). The length of the CDR3 is 14 residues. CDR3 nucleotides: TGCAGTGCTCCGCCTGGACTAGCTCTAAACGAGCAGTACTTC. The encoded protein is CSAPPGLALNEQYF.